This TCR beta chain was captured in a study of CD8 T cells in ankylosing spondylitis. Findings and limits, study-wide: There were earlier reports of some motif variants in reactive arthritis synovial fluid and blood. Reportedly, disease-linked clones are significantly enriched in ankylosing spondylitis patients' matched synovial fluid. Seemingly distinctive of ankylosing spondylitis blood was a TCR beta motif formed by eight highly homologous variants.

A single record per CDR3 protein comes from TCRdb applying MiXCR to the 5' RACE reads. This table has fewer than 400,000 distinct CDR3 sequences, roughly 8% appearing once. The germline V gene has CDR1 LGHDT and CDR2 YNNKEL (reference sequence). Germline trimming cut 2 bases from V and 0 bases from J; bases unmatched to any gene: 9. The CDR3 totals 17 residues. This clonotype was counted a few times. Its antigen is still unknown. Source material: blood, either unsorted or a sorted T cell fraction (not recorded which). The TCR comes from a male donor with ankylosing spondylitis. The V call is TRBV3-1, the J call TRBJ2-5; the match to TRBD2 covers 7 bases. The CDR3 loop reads CASSQSGRAGYQETQYF. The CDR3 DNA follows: TGTGCCAGCAGCCAATCGGGGAGGGCAGGGTACCAAGAGACCCAGTACTTC.